What follows are 7 T cell receptor beta chains derived from one specimen sequenced in a study of blood T cell repertoires in COVID-19. Method: immunoSEQ multiplex PCR; TCRdb's copy keeps in-frame clones and lacks some. The top ten clones hold approximately 20% of a sample with 230,000 or so clones, about 85% of them seen once. The sample consisted of peripheral blood. All receptors derive from a man younger than 45 with active or convalescent COVID-19.

CDR3 DNA: TGTGCCACAAGGACACTTTTCACTAATGAAAAACTGTTTTTT. Its translation: CATRTLFTNEKLFF. The rearrangement joins TRBV6-5 to TRBJ1-4; tentatively, D is TRBD1 (5 bases). CDR3 size: 14 residues. V lost 10 bases and J lost 2, with 14 bases in between. Per germline, CDR1 MNHEY and CDR2 SVGAGI.

The V call is TRBV4-2, the J call TRBJ1-3; D call uncertain. Germline CDR1 reads LGHNA; CDR2 reads YNFKEQ. CDR3 length: 15 residues. Deletions cut 2 bases from V and 0 bases from J, with 8 bases between. CDR3 in amino acids: CASSQYHSSGNTIYF. The CDR3 DNA is TGTGCCAGCAGCCAATATCACAGCTCTGGAAACACCATATATTTT.

CDR3 residues: CASKPAGPYEQYF. DNA of the CDR3: TGTGCCAGCAAACCAGCGGGGCCCTACGAGCAGTACTTC. The genes are TRBV27 and TRBJ2-7; TRBD2 aligns across 7 bases. The CDR3 has 13 residues. The germline V gene encodes CDR1 MNHEY and CDR2 SMNVEV (reference sequence). V dropped 7 bases and J dropped 2; count of bases not matched to a gene: 5.

This sequence joins TRBV5-5 and TRBJ2-7; D is perhaps TRBD1 (5 bases). Trimming left V 4 bases short and J 2 bases short, with 10 bases between. CDR1 SGHKS and CDR2 YYEKEE come from the germline V gene (reference sequence). The CDR3 is 13 residues long. This chain's CDR3 is CASSTTATYEQYF. The DNA for the CDR3 is TGTGCCAGCAGCACGACAGCCACCTACGAGCAGTACTTC.

This chain joins TRBV7-2 and TRBJ2-3, with D possibly matching TRBD2 (5 bases). Per germline, CDR1 SGHTA and CDR2 FQGNSA. V was trimmed by 3 bases and J by 4 bases, leaving 11 bases between them. The CDR3 spans 14 residues. Written as DNA, the CDR3 is TGTGCCAGCAGCTTGGTTCTAGCTCCAGATACGCAGTATTTT. Amino acid sequence: CASSLVLAPDTQYF. Based on the CDR3 plus reference TRBV7-2 and TRBJ2-3, the full variable domain is GAGVSQSPSNKVTEKGKDVELRCDPISGHTALYWYRQSLGQGLEFLIYFQGNSAPDKSGLPSDRFSAERTGGSVSTLTIQRTQQEDSAVYLCASSLVLAPDTQYFGPGTRLTVL.

The chain uses TRBV3-1 (or the pseudogene TRBV3-2) and TRBJ1-6; D may be TRBD1 (5 bases). V lost 2 bases and J 9 bases, leaving 14 bases between the germline ends. The CDR3 loop spans 15 amino acids. Per the germline V gene, CDR1 is LGHDT and CDR2 is YNNKEL (reference sequence). The CDR3 bases are TGTGCCAGCAGCCAATCGGGGGGGGGTGGTTCACCCCTCCACTTT. Its protein product is CASSQSGGGGSPLHF.

The chain couples TRBV6-5 to TRBJ1-3; TRBD1 aligns across 8 bases. The CDR3 length is 15 residues. Germline CDR1 reads MNHEY; CDR2 reads SVGAGI. Losses at the gene ends were 3 bases for V and 4 bases for J; bases not matched to a gene: 5. Here the CDR3 DNA reads TGTGCCAGCAGTTATGACAGGGGCGGCGGAAACACCATATATTTT. It specifies CASSYDRGGGNTIYF.